This T cell receptor beta chain appears in the sequencing data of a study of T cell changes during pregnancy in multiple sclerosis. The CDR3 runs to 14 residues. The germline V and J ends were trimmed by 8 bases and 3 bases, with 18 bases remaining between them. Germline assignment: CDR1 SGHRS and CDR2 YFSETQ. Repertoires were generated with immunoSEQ multiplex PCR, while TCRdb's copy carries only in-frame clones and drops some. The table has around 70,000 clones, more than 90% seen once. Sequencing was performed on peripheral blood, taken after pregnancy. The source is a female donor in good health, enrolled as a control in a pregnancy study. The chain carries TRBV5-1 and TRBJ2-7; tentative D call: TRBD1 (6 bases). CDR3 protein: CASAQGGINYEQYF. For the CDR3, the DNA is TGCGCCAGTGCACAGGGTGGAATAAACTACGAGCAGTACTTC.